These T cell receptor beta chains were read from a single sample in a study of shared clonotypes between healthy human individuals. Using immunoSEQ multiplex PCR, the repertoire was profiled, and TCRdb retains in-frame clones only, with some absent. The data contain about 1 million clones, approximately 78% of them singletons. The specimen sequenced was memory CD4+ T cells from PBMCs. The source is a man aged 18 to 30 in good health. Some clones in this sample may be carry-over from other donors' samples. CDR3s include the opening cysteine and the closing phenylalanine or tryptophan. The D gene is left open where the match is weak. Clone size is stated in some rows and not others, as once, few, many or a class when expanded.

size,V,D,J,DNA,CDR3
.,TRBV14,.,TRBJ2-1,TGTGCCAGCAGCCCATTGGGGGGCGAAAATGAGCAGTTCTTC,CASSPLGGENEQFF
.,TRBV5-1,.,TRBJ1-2,TGCGCCAGCAGCCAAGTGACAGGTGACTATGGCTACACCTTC,CASSQVTGDYGYTF
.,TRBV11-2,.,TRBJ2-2,TGTGCCAGCAGCTTAGAAGTAAGGAGCACCGGGGAGCTGTTTTTT,CASSLEVRSTGELFF
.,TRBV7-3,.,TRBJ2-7,TGTGCCAGCAGCTTAACCGCCGCGGGGAGCTCCTACGAGCAGTACTTC,CASSLTAAGSSYEQYF
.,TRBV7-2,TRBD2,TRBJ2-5,TGTGCCAGCAGAAAGACTAGCGGGAGTGGAGAGACCCAGTACTTC,CASRKTSGSGETQYF
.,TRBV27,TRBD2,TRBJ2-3,TGTGCCAGCAGCAGGGGACTAGCGGGAGGACGACTCAACACAGATACGCAGTATTTT,CASSRGLAGGRLNTDTQYF
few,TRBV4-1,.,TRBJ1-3,TGCGCCAGCAGCCAAGTTCTTTCGGGCAGAAGCTCTGGAAACACCATATATTTT,CASSQVLSGRSSGNTIYF
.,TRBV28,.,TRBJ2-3,TGTGCCAGCAGTTATCAACGAAGGACTTTCCAAGATTATACAGATACGCAGTATTTT,CASSYQRRTFQDYTDTQYF
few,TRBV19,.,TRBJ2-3,TGTGCCAGTAGTATCCAGGGTATAGATACGCAGTATTTT,CASSIQGIDTQYF
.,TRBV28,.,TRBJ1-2,TGTGCCAGCAGCAACTTGAATACTAACTATGGCTACACCTTC,CASSNLNTNYGYTF
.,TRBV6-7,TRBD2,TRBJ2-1,TGTGCCAGCAGCCCACGAGGGGCGGGGGCCTACAATGAGCAGTTCTTC,CASSPRGAGAYNEQFF
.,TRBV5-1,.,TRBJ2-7,TGCGCCAGCAGCTTGGAGCAGGCCCCTTGGGACGAGCAGTACTTC,CASSLEQAPWDEQYF
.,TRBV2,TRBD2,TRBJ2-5,TGTGCCAGCAGTGGGGGCGGGAGGATCGGAGAGACCCAGTACTTC,CASSGGGRIGETQYF
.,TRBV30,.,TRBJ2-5,TGTGCCTGGAGTGGGACTTTACAAGAGACCCAGTACTTC,CAWSGTLQETQYF
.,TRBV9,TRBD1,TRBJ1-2,TGTGCCAGCAGCGCAACGGGACAGGGAGCCTCGACTCGATTCTTC,CASSATGQGASTRFF
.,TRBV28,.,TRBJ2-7,TGTGCCAGCAGTTTATTGAGTGGCGAGCAGTACTTC,CASSLLSGEQYF
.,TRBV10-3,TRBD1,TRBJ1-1,TGTGCCATCAGTGAGTTCGCGCCACAGGGGGCAACTGAAGCTTTCTTT,CAISEFAPQGATEAFF
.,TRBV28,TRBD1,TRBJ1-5,TGTGCCAGCAGAGACAGGGATTTTGGGCAGCCCCAGCATTTT,CASRDRDFGQPQHF
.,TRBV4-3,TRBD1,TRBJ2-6,TGCGCCAGCAGCTGGGGGGACAGGGGGTCTGGGGCCAACGTCCTGACTTTC,CASSWGDRGSGANVLTF
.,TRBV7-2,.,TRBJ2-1,TGTGCCAGCAGCGCACGACCAGCCGGCTACTACAATGAGCAGTTCTTC,CASSARPAGYYNEQFF
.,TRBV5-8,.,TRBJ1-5,TGTGCCAGCAGCCCGCGGTGGGGGGCAGAGCAGCCCCAGCATTTT,CASSPRWGAEQPQHF
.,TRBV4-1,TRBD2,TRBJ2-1,TGCGCCAGCAGCCGGGACCCTAGCGGGAGCTTCCAGTGGTTCTTC,CASSRDPSGSFQWFF
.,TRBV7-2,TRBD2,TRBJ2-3,TGTGCCAGCACCCCTGGGACTAGCGCAGATACGCAGTATTTT,CASTPGTSADTQYF
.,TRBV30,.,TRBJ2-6,TGTGCCTGGAACCCAGGGTTAACTGGGGCCAACGTCCTGACTTTC,CAWNPGLTGANVLTF
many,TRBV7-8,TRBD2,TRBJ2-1,TGTGCCAGCAGCCGTTTAGGATGGGCGGGAGACTTCAATGAGCAGTTCTTC,CASSRLGWAGDFNEQFF
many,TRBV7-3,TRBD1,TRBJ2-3,TGTGCCAGCAGGTTCGGGACAGACGATACGCAGTATTTT,CASRFGTDDTQYF
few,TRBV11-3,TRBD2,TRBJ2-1,TGTGCCAGTCAGGAGGAAGCGGGGAAAAATGAGCAGTTCTTC,CASQEEAGKNEQFF
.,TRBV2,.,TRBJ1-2,TGTGCCAGCAGTTTCCCCCGAAGTGGCTACACCTTC,CASSFPRSGYTF
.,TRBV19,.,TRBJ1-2,TGTGCCAGTAGTGACAGTCGTCACTATGGCTACACCTTC,CASSDSRHYGYTF
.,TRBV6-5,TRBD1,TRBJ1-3,TGTGCCAGCAGCCGACAGGGGGCGCCCGGAAACACCATATATTTT,CASSRQGAPGNTIYF
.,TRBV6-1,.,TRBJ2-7,TGTGCCAGCAAGTGGGGGGACTACGAGCAGTACTTC,CASKWGDYEQYF
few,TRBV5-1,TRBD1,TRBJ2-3,TGCGCCAGCAGCCTGAGGACAGGGAGCACAGATACGCAGTATTTT,CASSLRTGSTDTQYF
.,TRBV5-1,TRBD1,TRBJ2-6,TGCGCCAGCAGCTTGGGGACAGGGGCCTCTGGGGCCAACGTCCTGACTTTC,CASSLGTGASGANVLTF
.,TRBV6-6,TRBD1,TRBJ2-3,TGTGCCAGCAGCGAACAGGGGCTTCGGACAGATACGCAGTATTTT,CASSEQGLRTDTQYF
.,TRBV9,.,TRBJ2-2,TGTGCCAGCAGCGTAGATTGGTACAGAGCGAACACCGGGGAGCTGTTTTTT,CASSVDWYRANTGELFF
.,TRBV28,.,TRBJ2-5,TGTGCCAGCAGTTCCGGTCCTCGCGAGGGACAAGAGACCCAGTACTTC,CASSSGPREGQETQYF
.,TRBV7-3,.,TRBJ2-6,TGTGCCAGCAGCTTAACAGGGTCCGACGTCCTGACTTTC,CASSLTGSDVLTF
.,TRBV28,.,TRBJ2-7,TGTGCCAGCGGGAGTTACGAGCAGTACTTC,CASGSYEQYF
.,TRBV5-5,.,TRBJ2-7,TGTGCCAGCAGCCGGCAAACCTACGAGCAGTACTTC,CASSRQTYEQYF
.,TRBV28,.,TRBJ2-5,TGTGCCAGCAGTTTTGGCGGGGTCCGAACAGGGACCCAGTACTTC,CASSFGGVRTGTQYF
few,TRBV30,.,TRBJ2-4,TGTGCCTGGAGGAGGGCGGCAGACCAAAACATTCAGTACTTC,CAWRRAADQNIQYF
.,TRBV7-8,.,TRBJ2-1,TGTGCCAGCAGCTTAGGAGAAATCTACAATGAGCAGTTCTTC,CASSLGEIYNEQFF
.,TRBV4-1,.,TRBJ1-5,TGCGCCAGCAGCCAAGAAGGACAGCCCCAGCATTTT,CASSQEGQPQHF
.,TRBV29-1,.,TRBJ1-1,TGCAGCGTTAAGGGTGTAATGAACACTGAAGCTTTCTTT,CSVKGVMNTEAFF
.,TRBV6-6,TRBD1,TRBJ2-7,TGTGCCAGCACCAGAACAGGGGTCTCCTACGAGCAGTACTTC,CASTRTGVSYEQYF
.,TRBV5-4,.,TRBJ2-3,TGTGCCAGCAGCTCATTGACTAGTCTCACAGATACGCAGTATTTT,CASSSLTSLTDTQYF
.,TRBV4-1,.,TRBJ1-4,TGCGCCAGCAGCCGGGTGGCTGAAAAACTGTTTTTT,CASSRVAEKLFF
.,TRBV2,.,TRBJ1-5,TGTGCCAGCAGTGAAGCGGGGGACAGCAATCAGCCCCAGCATTTT,CASSEAGDSNQPQHF
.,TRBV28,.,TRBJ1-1,TGTGCCAGCACCCTCAGTCGAGGTATGAACACTGAAGCTTTCTTT,CASTLSRGMNTEAFF
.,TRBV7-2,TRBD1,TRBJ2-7,TGTGCCAGCAGCTTAGGACAGGGGGCAACCTACGAGCAGTACTTC,CASSLGQGATYEQYF
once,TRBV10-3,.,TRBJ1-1,TGTGCCATCAGTGAGTCGAACCCTTATAACACTGAAGCTTTCTTT,CAISESNPYNTEAFF
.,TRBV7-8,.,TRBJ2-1,TGTGCCAGCAGCTTAGGATTTTTCGATGAGCAGTTCTTC,CASSLGFFDEQFF
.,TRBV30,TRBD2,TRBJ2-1,TGTGCCTGTACTAGCGGGAGCTCCTACAATGAGCAGTTCTTC,CACTSGSSYNEQFF
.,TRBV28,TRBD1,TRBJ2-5,TGTGCCAGCAGCGTAGGACAGGAAGAGACCCAGTACTTC,CASSVGQEETQYF
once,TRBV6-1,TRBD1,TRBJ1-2,TGTGCCAGCAGTGACCGGGACAGGGGACCCTATGGCTACACCTTC,CASSDRDRGPYGYTF